Below, 14 T cell receptor beta chains from the same sample are listed, as sequenced in a study of shared clonotypes between healthy human individuals (dated by TCRdb to 2020 to 2022). Library creation used the immunoSEQ multiplex PCR assay. This immuneACCESS table, as held by TCRdb, lists in-frame sequences with V and J called but not all clones. Of the missing ones, under half trace to an unresolved V gene in checked studies; the others have no known cause. Recorded for this sample are roughly 1,500,000 clones; less than 99% of them occurred a single time. Together, the top ten hold around 0.33% of the sample. The specimen was naive CD4+ T cells sorted from blood. The intended sense of this specimen's cell subset or site label: CD45RA+ positively selected. The origin of the receptors is a man younger than 45 in good health.

Turning to this clone: The same CDR3 arises from other DNA sequences in this sample as well. The rearrangement uses TRBV18 and TRBJ2-3; 7 bases are a match to TRBD1. Germline values: CDR1 KGHSH, CDR2 LQKENI. This CDR3 comprises 14 residues. V shed 3 bases and J 3 bases; nucleotides not matched to a gene: 3. The CDR3 region has the DNA TGTGCCAGCTCACCGCGACAGGGTACAGATACGCAGTATTTT. Its protein is CASSPRQGTDTQYF.

The V gene is TRBV28, the J gene TRBJ1-1; TRBD1 aligns across 7 bases. CDR3 length: 14 residues. J was trimmed by 5 bases and V by 3 bases; bases with no gene match: 6. Germline CDR1 MDHEN, CDR2 SYDVKM. The chain's CDR3 is CASSFRGRGTEAFF. CDR3 nucleotide sequence: TGTGCCAGCAGTTTTAGGGGGCGCGGTACTGAAGCTTTCTTT.

This clone showed up just once. The CDR3 nucleotides read TGTGCCAGTAGGACAGGGGGGGTCCAAGAGACCCAGTACTTC. It translates to CASRTGGVQETQYF. This sequence joins TRBV2 and TRBJ2-5; TRBD1 aligns across 10 bases. J was trimmed by 1 base and V by 9 bases; bases with no gene match: 5. Germline V lookup: CDR1 SNHLY, CDR2 FYNNEI. The CDR3 totals 14 residues. Based on the CDR3 plus reference TRBV2 and TRBJ2-5, the full variable domain is EPEVTQTPSHQVTQMGQEVILRCVPISNHLYFYWYRQILGQKVEFLVSFYNNEISEKSEIFDDQFSVERPDGSNFTLKIRSTKLEDSAMYFCASRTGGVQETQYFGPGTRLLVL.

The chain combines TRBV2 with TRBJ2-3, with 7 positions matching TRBD2. CDR1 and CDR2 (germline): SNHLY, FYNNEI. The CDR3 sequence is 14 residues long. V shed 7 bases, J shed 3 bases, and the junction held 7 bases outside the gene matches. CDR3 residues: CASTLLGGTDTQYF. Here the CDR3 DNA reads TGTGCCAGCACACTCCTGGGAGGGACAGATACGCAGTATTTT.

Turning to this clone: This CDR3 is also generated by other DNA sequences in the sample. The genes are TRBV9 and TRBJ2-7; no clear D gene. The CDR3 spans 13 residues. Trimming pared 2 bases from V and 2 bases from J, leaving 8 bases between. CDR1 and CDR2 (germline): SGDLS, YYNGEE. CDR3 loop: CASSVSTTYEQYF. Written as DNA, the CDR3 is TGTGCCAGCAGCGTCTCGACCACCTACGAGCAGTACTTC. The whole variable domain, filled in from reference TRBV9 and TRBJ2-7, reads DSGVTQTPKHLITATGQRVTLRCSPRSGDLSVYWYQQSLDQGLQFLIQYYNGEERAKGNILERFSAQQFPDLHSELNLSSLELGDSALYFCASSVSTTYEQYFGPGTRLTVT.

This chain joins TRBV27 and TRBJ2-7; D gene unclear. The CDR3 loop spans 13 amino acids. Looked up from germline, CDR1 is MNHEY and CDR2 is SMNVEV (reference sequence). V gave up 5 bases and J gave up 4 bases, with 12 bases separating them. The CDR3 nucleotides are TGTGCCAGCAGTCAGGCTCGTGAATACGAGCAGTACTTC. This gives the protein CASSQAREYEQYF.

The chain carries TRBV10-3 and TRBJ2-5; 7 bases map to TRBD2. Germline V gene lookup returns CDR1 ENHRY and CDR2 SYGVKD. The junction had 11 bases not matched to a gene; V was cut back by 8 bases and J by 5 bases. This CDR3 comprises 14 residues. CDR3 sequence: CAIGGGDEMETQYF. CDR3 nucleotide sequence: TGTGCCATCGGTGGGGGGGACGAGATGGAGACCCAGTACTTC.

This clone was seen once. The chain links TRBV28 to TRBJ2-7, with TRBD2 matching over 13 bases. The length of the CDR3 is 16 residues. Germline values: CDR1 MDHEN, CDR2 SYDVKM. The trim removed 6 bases at V and 7 bases at J, leaving 12 bases unmatched. CDR3 sequence reads: CASSGLAGDAMGEQYF. In nucleotides, the CDR3 is TGTGCCAGCAGCGGACTAGCGGGAGATGCCATGGGGGAGCAGTACTTC.

The V gene is TRBV27, the J gene TRBJ1-5; 8 bases line up with TRBD1. V dropped 6 bases and J dropped 1; count of bases not matched to a gene: 11. The CDR3 contains 17 residues. Germline CDR1 and CDR2: MNHEY and SMNVEV (reference sequence). Written as DNA, the CDR3 is TGTGCCAGCAGCCGAGGGGGTCAGGGGGCCAGCAATCAGCCCCAGCATTTT. Translated, it gives CASSRGGQGASNQPQHF.

The V and J genes are TRBV27 and TRBJ2-4; D is perhaps TRBD2 (5 bases). Germline lookup yields CDR1 MNHEY and CDR2 SMNVEV (reference sequence). V lost 6 bases, J lost 4 bases, and 19 bases lay in between. The CDR3 runs 16 residues. CDR3: CASSLLGRRAKNIQYF. CDR3 DNA: TGTGCCAGCAGCCTACTAGGGCGGCGGGCTAAAAACATTCAGTACTTC.

The chain recombines TRBV12-5 with TRBJ1-2; tentatively, D is TRBD1 (5 bases). This CDR3 is 14 amino acids long. Trimming removed 2 bases at V and 7 bases at J, with 14 bases between. The germline gives CDR1 LGHNT, CDR2 FRNRAP. The CDR3 DNA is TGTGCTAGTGGTTTGTCCCCGGGACCTGGTGGCTACACCTTC. Amino acid sequence: CASGLSPGPGGYTF.

The chain links TRBV28 to TRBJ2-1; TRBD2 is a possible D gene (6 bases). Germline lookup yields CDR1 MDHEN and CDR2 SYDVKM. Deletions cut 10 bases from V and 2 bases from J, with 12 bases between. CDR3 length equals 13 residues. DNA for the CDR3: TGTGCCACGGTCCGGGGGACCTACAATGAGCAGTTCTTC. Translated, it gives CATVRGTYNEQFF.

On this clone: Other nucleotide sequences in the sample specify the same CDR3. The V call is TRBV7-2, the J call TRBJ1-2; 7 bases agree with TRBD1. Germline trimming cut 4 bases from V and 2 bases from J; bases unmatched to any gene: 1. There are 13 residues in the CDR3. Germline values: CDR1 SGHTA, CDR2 FQGNSA. CDR3 sequence reads: CASSSGQNYGYTF. In DNA form, the CDR3 reads TGTGCCAGCAGCTCGGGACAGAACTATGGCTACACCTTC.

The V call is TRBV5-4, the J call TRBJ2-5; the match to TRBD2 covers 7 bases. The CDR3 has 15 residues. Germline CDR1 and CDR2: SGHNT and YYREEE (reference sequence). Germline trimming cut 0 bases from V and 2 bases from J; bases unmatched to any gene: 4. The CDR3 loop reads CASSLASGKQETQYF. The CDR3 DNA is TGTGCCAGCAGCTTGGCTAGCGGCAAGCAAGAGACCCAGTACTTC.